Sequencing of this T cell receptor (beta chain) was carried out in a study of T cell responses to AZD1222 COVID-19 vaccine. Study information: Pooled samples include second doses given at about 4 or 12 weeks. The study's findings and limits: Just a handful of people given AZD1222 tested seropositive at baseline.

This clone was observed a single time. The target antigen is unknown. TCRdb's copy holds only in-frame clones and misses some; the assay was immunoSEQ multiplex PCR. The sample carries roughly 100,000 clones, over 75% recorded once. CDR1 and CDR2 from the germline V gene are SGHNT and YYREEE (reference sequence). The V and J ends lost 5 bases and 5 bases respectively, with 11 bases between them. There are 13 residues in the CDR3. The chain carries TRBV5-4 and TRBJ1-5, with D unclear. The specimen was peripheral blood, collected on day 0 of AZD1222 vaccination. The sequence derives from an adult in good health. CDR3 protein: CASSPTPDQPQHF. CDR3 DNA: TGTGCCAGCAGTCCGACCCCCGATCAGCCCCAGCATTTT. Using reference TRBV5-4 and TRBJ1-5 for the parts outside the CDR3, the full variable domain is ETGVTQSPTHLIKTRGQQVTLRCSSQSGHNTVSWYQQALGQGPQFIFQYYREEENGRGNFPPRFSGLQFPNYSSELNVNALELDDSALYLCASSPTPDQPQHFGDGTRLSIL.